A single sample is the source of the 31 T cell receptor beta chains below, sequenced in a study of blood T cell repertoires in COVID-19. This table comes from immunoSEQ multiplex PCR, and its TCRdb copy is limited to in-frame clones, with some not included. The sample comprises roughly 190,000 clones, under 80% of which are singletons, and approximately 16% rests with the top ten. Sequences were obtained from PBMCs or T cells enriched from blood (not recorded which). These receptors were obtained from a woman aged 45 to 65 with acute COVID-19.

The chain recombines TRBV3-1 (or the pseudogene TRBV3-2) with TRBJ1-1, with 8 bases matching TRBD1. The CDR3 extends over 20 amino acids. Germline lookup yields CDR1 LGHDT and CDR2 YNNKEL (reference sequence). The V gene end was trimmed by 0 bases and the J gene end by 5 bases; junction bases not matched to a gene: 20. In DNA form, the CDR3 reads TGTGCCAGCAGCCAAGATCCCCCAGGGGGCGAAGTGTTTAGTCGGACTGAAGCTTTCTTT. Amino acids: CASSQDPPGGEVFSRTEAFF.

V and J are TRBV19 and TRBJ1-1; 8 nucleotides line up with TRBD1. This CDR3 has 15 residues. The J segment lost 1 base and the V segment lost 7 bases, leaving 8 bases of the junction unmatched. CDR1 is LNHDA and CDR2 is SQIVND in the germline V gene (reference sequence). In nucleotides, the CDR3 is TGTGCCAGTAAGACCGGACAGGGTGGGAACACTGAAGCTTTCTTT. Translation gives CASKTGQGGNTEAFF. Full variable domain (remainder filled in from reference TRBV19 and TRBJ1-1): DGGITQSPKYLFRKEGQNVTLSCEQNLNHDAMYWYRQDPGQGLRLIYYSQIVNDFQKGDIAEGYSVSREKKESFPLTVTSAQKNPTAFYLCASKTGQGGNTEAFFGQGTRLTVV.

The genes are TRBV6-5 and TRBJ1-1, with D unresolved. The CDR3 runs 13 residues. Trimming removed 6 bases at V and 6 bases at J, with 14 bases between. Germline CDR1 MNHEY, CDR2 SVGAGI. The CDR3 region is CASSYPGSPEAFF. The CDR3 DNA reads TGTGCCAGCAGCTACCCGGGATCCCCTGAAGCTTTCTTT.

As DNA, the CDR3 is TGTGCCAGCAGCGACCTGACAGGGGTTAGCACAGATACGCAGTATTTT. Protein: CASSDLTGVSTDTQYF. This chain uses TRBV7-3 with TRBJ2-3; TRBD1 agrees at 8 bases. The germline V gene has CDR1 SGHTA and CDR2 FQGTGA. The trim removed 5 bases at V and 0 bases at J, leaving 7 bases unmatched. The CDR3 length is 16 residues.

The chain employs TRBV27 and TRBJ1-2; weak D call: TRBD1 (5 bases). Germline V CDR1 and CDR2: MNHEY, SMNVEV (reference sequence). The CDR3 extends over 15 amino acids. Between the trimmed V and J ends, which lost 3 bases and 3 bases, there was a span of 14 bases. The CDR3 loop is CASSLGGKGDYGYTF. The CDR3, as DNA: TGTGCCAGCAGTTTGGGGGGGAAAGGGGACTATGGCTACACCTTC.

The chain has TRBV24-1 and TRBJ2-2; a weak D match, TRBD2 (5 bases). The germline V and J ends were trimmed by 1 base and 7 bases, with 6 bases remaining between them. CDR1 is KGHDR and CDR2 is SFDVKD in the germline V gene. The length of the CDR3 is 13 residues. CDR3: CATSDFGVGELFF. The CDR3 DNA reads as TGTGCCACCAGTGATTTCGGGGTCGGGGAGCTGTTTTTT.

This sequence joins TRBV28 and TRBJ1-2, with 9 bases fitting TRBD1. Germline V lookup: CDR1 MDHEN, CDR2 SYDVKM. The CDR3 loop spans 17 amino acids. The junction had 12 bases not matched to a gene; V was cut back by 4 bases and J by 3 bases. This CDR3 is CASSSPSSGQGYYGYTF. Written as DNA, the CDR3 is TGTGCCAGCAGTTCGCCGAGTTCGGGACAGGGTTACTATGGCTACACCTTC.

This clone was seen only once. CDR3 bases: TGTGCCAGCACCACGGGTAGTGTCCCGGGACAGGTGTTGTTTTTT. This gives the protein CASTTGSVPGQVLFF. The chain joins TRBV27 to TRBJ1-4; 8 nucleotides match TRBD1. Trimming cost V 7 bases and J 15 bases; bases outside gene matches: 19. Germline CDR1 and CDR2: MNHEY and SMNVEV (reference sequence). This CDR3 has 15 amino acids.

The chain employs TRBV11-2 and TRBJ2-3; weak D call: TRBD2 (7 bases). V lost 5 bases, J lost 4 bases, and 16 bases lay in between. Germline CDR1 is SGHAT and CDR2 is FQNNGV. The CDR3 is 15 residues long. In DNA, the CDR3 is TGTGCCAGCAGCCGAGGGGGGGCCGTGGCAGATACGCAGTATTTT. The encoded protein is CASSRGGAVADTQYF. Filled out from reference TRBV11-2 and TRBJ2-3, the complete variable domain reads EAGVAQSPRYKIIEKRQSVAFWCNPISGHATLYWYQQILGQGPKLLIQFQNNGVVDDSQLPKDRFSAERLKGVDSTLKIQPAKLEDSAVYLCASSRGGAVADTQYFGPGTRLTVL.

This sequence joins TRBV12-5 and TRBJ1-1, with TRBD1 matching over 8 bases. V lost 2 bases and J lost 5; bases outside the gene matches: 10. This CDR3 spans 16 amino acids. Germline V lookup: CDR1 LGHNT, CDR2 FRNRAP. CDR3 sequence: CASGLLAGGARTEAFF. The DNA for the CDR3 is TGTGCTAGTGGTTTGTTGGCAGGGGGCGCCCGGACTGAAGCTTTCTTT.

In DNA, the CDR3 is TGTGCCAGCAAACGGACGGACAACTCTGGAAACACCATATATTTT. It codes for CASKRTDNSGNTIYF. The genes are TRBV27 and TRBJ1-3, with a weak D call TRBD1 (5 bases). The CDR3 consists of 15 residues. CDR1 MNHEY and CDR2 SMNVEV come from the germline V gene (reference sequence). Trimming cost V 7 bases and J 0 bases, with 13 bases left between them.

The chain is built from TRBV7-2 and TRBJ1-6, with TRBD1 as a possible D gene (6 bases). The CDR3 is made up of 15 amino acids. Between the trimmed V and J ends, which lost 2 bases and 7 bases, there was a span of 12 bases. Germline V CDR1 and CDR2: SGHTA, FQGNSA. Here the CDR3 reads CASSLRQELNSPLHF. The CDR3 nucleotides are TGTGCCAGCAGCTTAAGACAGGAATTGAATTCACCCCTCCACTTT.

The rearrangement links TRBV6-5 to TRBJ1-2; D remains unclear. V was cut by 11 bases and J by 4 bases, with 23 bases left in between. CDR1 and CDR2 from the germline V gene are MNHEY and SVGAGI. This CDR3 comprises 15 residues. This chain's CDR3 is CARLRLITDSYGYTF. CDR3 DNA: TGTGCCCGCCTCCGCCTCATTACAGATTCCTATGGCTACACCTTC.

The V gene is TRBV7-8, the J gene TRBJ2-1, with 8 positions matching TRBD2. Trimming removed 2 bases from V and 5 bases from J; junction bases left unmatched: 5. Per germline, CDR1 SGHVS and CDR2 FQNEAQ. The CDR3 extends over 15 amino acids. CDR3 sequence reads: CASSLIRGGNNEQFF. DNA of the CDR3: TGTGCCAGCAGCTTAATCCGGGGGGGAAACAATGAGCAGTTCTTC.

The CDR3 spells CASRLTGGPNLYEQFF. The CDR3 bases are TGTGCCAGTAGACTAACGGGGGGGCCAAACTTGTATGAGCAGTTCTTC. The rearrangement uses TRBV19 and TRBJ2-1; TRBD2 agrees at 8 bases. The ends lost 6 bases at V and 8 bases at J; junction bases unmatched: 15. From germline, CDR1 is LNHDA and CDR2 SQIVND (reference sequence). This CDR3 has 16 residues.

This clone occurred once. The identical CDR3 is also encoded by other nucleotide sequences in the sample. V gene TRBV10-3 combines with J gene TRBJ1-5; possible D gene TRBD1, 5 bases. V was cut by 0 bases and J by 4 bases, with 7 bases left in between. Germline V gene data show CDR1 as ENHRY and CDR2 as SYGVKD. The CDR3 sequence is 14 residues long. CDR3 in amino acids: CAISESSGNQPQHF. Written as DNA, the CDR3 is TGTGCCATCAGTGAGTCTTCAGGGAATCAGCCCCAGCATTTT.

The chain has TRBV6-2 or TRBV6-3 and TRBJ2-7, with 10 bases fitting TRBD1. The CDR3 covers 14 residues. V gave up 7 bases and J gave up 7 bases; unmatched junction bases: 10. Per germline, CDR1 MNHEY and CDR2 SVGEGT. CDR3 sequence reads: CASTPTGGAGEQYV. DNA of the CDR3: TGTGCCAGCACCCCGACAGGGGGCGCGGGGGAGCAGTACGTC.

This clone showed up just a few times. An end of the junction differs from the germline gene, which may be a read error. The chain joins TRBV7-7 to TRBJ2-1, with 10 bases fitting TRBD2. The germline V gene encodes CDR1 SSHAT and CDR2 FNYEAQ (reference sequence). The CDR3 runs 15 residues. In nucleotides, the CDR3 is TGTGCTAGCAGCTTAGAGCTAGCGGGGGACAATGAGCAGTTCTTC. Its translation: CASSLELAGDNEQFF. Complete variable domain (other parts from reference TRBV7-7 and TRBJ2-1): GAGVSQSPRYKVTKRGQDVTLRCDPISSHATLYWYQQALGQGPEFLTYFNYEAQPDKSGLPSDRFSAERPEGSISTLTIQRTEQRDSAMYRCASSLELAGDNEQFFGPGTRLTVL.

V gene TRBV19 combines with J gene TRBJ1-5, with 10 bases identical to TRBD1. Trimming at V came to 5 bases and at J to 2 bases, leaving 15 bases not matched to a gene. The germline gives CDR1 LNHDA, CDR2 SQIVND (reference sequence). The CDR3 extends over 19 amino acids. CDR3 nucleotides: TGTGCCAGTAGTGGGTGGACAGGGGGAAAAATCGACGGCAATCAGCCCCAGCATTTT. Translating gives CASSGWTGGKIDGNQPQHF. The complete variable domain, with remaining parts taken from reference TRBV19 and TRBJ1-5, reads DGGITQSPKYLFRKEGQNVTLSCEQNLNHDAMYWYRQDPGQGLRLIYYSQIVNDFQKGDIAEGYSVSREKKESFPLTVTSAQKNPTAFYLCASSGWTGGKIDGNQPQHFGDGTRLSIL.

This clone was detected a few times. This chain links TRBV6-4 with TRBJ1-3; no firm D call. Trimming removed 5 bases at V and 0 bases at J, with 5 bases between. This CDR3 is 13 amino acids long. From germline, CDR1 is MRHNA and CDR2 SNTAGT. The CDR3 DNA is TGTGCCAGCAGTACCAGCTCTGGAAACACCATATATTTT. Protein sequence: CASSTSSGNTIYF.

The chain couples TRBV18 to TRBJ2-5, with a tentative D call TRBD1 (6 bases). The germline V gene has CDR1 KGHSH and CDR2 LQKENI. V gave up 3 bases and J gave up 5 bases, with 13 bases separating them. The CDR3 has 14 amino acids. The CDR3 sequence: CASSPTGGGETQYF. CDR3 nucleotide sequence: TGTGCCAGCTCACCGACAGGTGGGGGTGAGACCCAGTACTTC.

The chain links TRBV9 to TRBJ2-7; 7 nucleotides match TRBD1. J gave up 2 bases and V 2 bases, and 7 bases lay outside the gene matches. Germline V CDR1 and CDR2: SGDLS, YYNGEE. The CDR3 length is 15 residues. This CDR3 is CASSVLRQGAYEQYV. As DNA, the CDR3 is TGTGCCAGCAGCGTTCTGAGACAGGGTGCCTACGAGCAGTACGTC.

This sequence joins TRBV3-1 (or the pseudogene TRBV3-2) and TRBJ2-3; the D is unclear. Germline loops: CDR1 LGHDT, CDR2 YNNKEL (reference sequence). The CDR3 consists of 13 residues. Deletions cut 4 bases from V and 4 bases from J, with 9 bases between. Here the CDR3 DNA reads TGTGCCAGCAGCCTCACTCGGGCAGATACGCAGTATTTT. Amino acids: CASSLTRADTQYF.

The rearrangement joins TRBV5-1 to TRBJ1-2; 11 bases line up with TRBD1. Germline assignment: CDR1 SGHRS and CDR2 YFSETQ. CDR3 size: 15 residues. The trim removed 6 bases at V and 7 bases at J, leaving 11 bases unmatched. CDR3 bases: TGCGCCAGCACTGCCCTGGGACAGGGGGAGATTGGCTACACCTTC. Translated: CASTALGQGEIGYTF.

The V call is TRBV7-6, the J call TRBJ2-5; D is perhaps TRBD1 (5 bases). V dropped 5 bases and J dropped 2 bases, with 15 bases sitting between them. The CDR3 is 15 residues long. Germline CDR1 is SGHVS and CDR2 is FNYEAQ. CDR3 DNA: TGTGCCAGCAGCCCCTACCTTGGGGCACAAGAGACCCAGTACTTC. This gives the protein CASSPYLGAQETQYF.

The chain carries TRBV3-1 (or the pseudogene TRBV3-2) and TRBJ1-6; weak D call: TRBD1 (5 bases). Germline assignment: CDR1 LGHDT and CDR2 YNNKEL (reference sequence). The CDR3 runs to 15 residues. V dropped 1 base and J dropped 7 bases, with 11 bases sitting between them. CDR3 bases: TGTGCCAGCAGCCAAGTGGCAGGGAACAATTCACCCCTCCACTTT. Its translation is CASSQVAGNNSPLHF.

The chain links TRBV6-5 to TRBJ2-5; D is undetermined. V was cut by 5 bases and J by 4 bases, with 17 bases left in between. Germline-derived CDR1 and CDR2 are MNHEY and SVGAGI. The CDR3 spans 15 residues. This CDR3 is CASSRSRRGLETQYF. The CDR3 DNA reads TGTGCCAGCAGTCGGTCTCGTAGAGGCTTAGAGACCCAGTACTTC.

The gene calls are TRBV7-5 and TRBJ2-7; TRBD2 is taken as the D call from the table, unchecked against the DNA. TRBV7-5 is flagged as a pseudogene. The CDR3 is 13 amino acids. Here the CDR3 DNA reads TGTGTCAGAAGCTTATGGGGGGGGGACTGCCAGTACGTC. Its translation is CVRSLWGGDCQYV.

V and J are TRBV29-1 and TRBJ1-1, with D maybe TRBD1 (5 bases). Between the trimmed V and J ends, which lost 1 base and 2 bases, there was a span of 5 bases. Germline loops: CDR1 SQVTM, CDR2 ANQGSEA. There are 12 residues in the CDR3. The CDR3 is CSVEGTNTEAFF. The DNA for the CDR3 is TGCAGCGTTGAAGGGACAAACACTGAAGCTTTCTTT. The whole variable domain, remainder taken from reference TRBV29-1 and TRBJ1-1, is SAVISQKPSRDICQRGTSLTIQCQVDSQVTMMFWYRQQPGQSLTLIATANQGSEATYESGFVIDKFPISRPNLTFSTLTVSNMSPEDSSIYLCSVEGTNTEAFFGQGTRLTVV.

The CDR3, as DNA: TGTGCCAGCTCACTCCGACAGACTGAAAAACTGTTTTTT. Protein product: CASSLRQTEKLFF. The V gene is TRBV18, the J gene TRBJ1-4; tentatively, D is TRBD1 (5 bases). V lost 4 bases, J lost 7 bases, and 10 bases lay in between. The CDR3 sequence is 13 residues long. CDR1 KGHSH and CDR2 LQKENI come from the germline V gene. The full variable domain, completed using reference TRBV18 and TRBJ1-4, is NAGVMQNPRHLVRRRGQEARLRCSPMKGHSHVYWYRQLPEEGLKFMVYLQKENIIDESGMPKERFSAEFPKEGPSILRIQQVVRGDSAAYFCASSLRQTEKLFFGSGTQLSVL.

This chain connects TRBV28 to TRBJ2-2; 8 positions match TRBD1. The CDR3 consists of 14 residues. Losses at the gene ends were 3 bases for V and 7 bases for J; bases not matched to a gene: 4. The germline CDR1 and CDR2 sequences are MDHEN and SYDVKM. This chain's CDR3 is CASSLDRVDGELFF. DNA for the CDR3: TGTGCCAGCAGTTTGGACAGGGTGGACGGGGAGCTGTTTTTT.